Each of the 24 T cell receptor beta chains below was sequenced from the same sample in a study of blood T cell repertoires in COVID-19. Sequencing used immunoSEQ multiplex PCR; TCRdb keeps in-frame clones, though not all of them. The sample lists approximately 260,000 clones; approximately 85% were seen once. Sequencing was carried out using peripheral blood. The receptors stem from a woman in her sixties or seventies with acute or convalescent COVID-19.

The rearrangement links TRBV15 to TRBJ2-5, with 11 bases lining up with TRBD1. This CDR3 region has 18 residues. The V gene end was trimmed by 0 bases and the J gene end by 5 bases; junction bases not matched to a gene: 11. In germline, CDR1 is LNHNV, CDR2 YYDKDF (reference sequence). Here the CDR3 reads CATSRDKDRGPVGETQYF. In DNA form, the CDR3 reads TGTGCCACCAGCAGAGATAAGGACAGGGGGCCGGTCGGGGAGACCCAGTACTTC.

The chain carries TRBV7-8 and TRBJ2-1, with 7 bases aligning to TRBD2. Germline values: CDR1 SGHVS, CDR2 FQNEAQ. The CDR3 consists of 15 residues. With V trimmed by 4 bases and J by 5 bases, 8 bases remained unmatched. CDR3 loop: CASSSVSGSNNEQFF. CDR3 coding DNA: TGTGCCAGCAGCTCAGTTAGCGGGTCAAACAATGAGCAGTTCTTC.

The chain links TRBV9 to TRBJ2-1; no firm D call. From germline, CDR1 is SGDLS and CDR2 YYNGEE. The CDR3 has 13 amino acids. Deletions cut 5 bases from V and 6 bases from J, with 12 bases between. CDR3 sequence: CASSGANGNEQFF. In DNA, the CDR3 is TGTGCCAGCAGTGGAGCGAACGGCAATGAGCAGTTCTTC.

The chain joins TRBV28 to TRBJ1-4; 7 nucleotides align to TRBD1. Germline trimming cut 1 base from V and 2 bases from J; bases unmatched to any gene: 4. The CDR3 covers 16 residues. Germline CDR1 is MDHEN and CDR2 is SYDVKM. CDR3 amino acids: CASSLYRGRTNEKLFF. As DNA, the CDR3 is TGTGCCAGCAGTTTATATAGGGGGCGGACTAATGAAAAACTGTTTTTT.

The V gene is TRBV6-5, the J gene TRBJ1-2, with TRBD1 as a possible D gene (5 bases). The germline V gene encodes CDR1 MNHEY and CDR2 SVGAGI. V lost 6 bases, J lost 7 bases, and 18 bases lay in between. The length of the CDR3 is 14 residues. The chain's CDR3 is CASSGRGYGSGYTF. Here the CDR3 DNA reads TGTGCCAGCAGCGGGCGGGGGTACGGGAGTGGCTACACCTTC.

J is TRBJ1-2 and V is TRBV19; the match to TRBD1 covers 11 bases. J gave up 3 bases and V 6 bases, and 3 bases lay outside the gene matches. There are 14 residues in the CDR3. CDR1 and CDR2 from the germline V gene are LNHDA and SQIVND (reference sequence). As DNA, the CDR3 is TGTGCCAGTAGGGGACAGGGGGAGTACTATGGCTACACCTTC. Its translation is CASRGQGEYYGYTF.

For this clone: Distinct nucleotide sequences in the sample also encode this CDR3. The chain combines TRBV7-9 with TRBJ2-1; 10 bases match TRBD2. The junction had 2 bases not matched to a gene; V was cut back by 3 bases and J by 3 bases. CDR1 is SEHNR, CDR2 FQNEAQ, per germline (reference sequence). CDR3 length equals 15 residues. The CDR3 DNA reads TGTGCCAGCAGCTTGGCTAGCGGGGGCTACAATGAGCAGTTCTTC. Protein sequence: CASSLASGGYNEQFF. Complete variable domain (other parts from reference TRBV7-9 and TRBJ2-1): DTGVSQNPRHKITKRGQNVTFRCDPISEHNRLYWYRQTLGQGPEFLTYFQNEAQLEKSRLLSDRFSAERPKGSFSTLEIQRTEQGDSAMYLCASSLASGGYNEQFFGPGTRLTVL.

This rearrangement joins TRBV29-1 to TRBJ2-7; 8 bases are a match to TRBD1. Germline V gene data show CDR1 as SQVTM and CDR2 as ANQGSEA. The CDR3 extends over 14 amino acids. Unmatched junction bases numbered 12, after V lost 7 bases and J lost 4 bases. The CDR3 sequence: CSAAAGGRGYEQYF. The CDR3 DNA reads as TGCAGCGCTGCAGCAGGGGGCCGGGGGTACGAGCAGTACTTC.

The gene calls are TRBV29-1 and TRBJ1-1; TRBD1 matches at 7 bases. V trimming: 4 bases; J trimming: 0 bases; junction bases outside the gene matches: 5. Germline lookup yields CDR1 SQVTM and CDR2 ANQGSEA. The CDR3 spans 14 residues. CDR3 in DNA: TGCAGCGTTGCCCAGGGGGTTCTGAACACTGAAGCTTTCTTT. Translated, it gives CSVAQGVLNTEAFF.

The chain carries TRBV2 and TRBJ2-1; D might be TRBD2 (7 bases). CDR3 length: 15 amino acids. Germline CDR1 SNHLY, CDR2 FYNNEI. V lost 5 bases, J lost 6 bases, and 17 bases lay in between. The CDR3 loop is CASSQGGGGFNEQFF. The DNA for the CDR3 is TGTGCCAGCAGTCAGGGAGGGGGGGGCTTCAATGAGCAGTTCTTC.

This clone was counted only a few times. The chain has TRBV18 and TRBJ1-2, with 8 bases lining up with TRBD1. The CDR3 covers 12 residues. The junction had 3 bases not matched to a gene; V was cut back by 4 bases and J by 8 bases. Germline V gene lookup returns CDR1 KGHSH and CDR2 LQKENI. This CDR3 is CASSLDRDGYTF. The CDR3 DNA reads as TGTGCCAGCTCACTGGACAGGGACGGCTACACCTTC.

This clone was detected only a few times. This chain joins TRBV7-9 and TRBJ1-2, with TRBD1 as a possible D gene (5 bases). V lost 5 bases and J lost 3, with 13 bases in between. The CDR3 covers 14 residues. Looked up from germline, CDR1 is SEHNR and CDR2 is FQNEAQ (reference sequence). The CDR3 region has the DNA TGTGCCAGCAGCAGCGGGGCGGGGGACTATGGCTACACCTTC. Encoded protein: CASSSGAGDYGYTF.

The chain recombines TRBV5-1 with TRBJ1-2; D remains unclear. This CDR3 comprises 15 residues. The germline V gene has CDR1 SGHRS and CDR2 YFSETQ. Trimming cost V 0 bases and J 3 bases, with 12 bases left between them. CDR3 sequence (DNA): TGCGCCAGCAGCTTGGACACAGCAACATACTATGGCTACACCTTC. Translated, it gives CASSLDTATYYGYTF.

The chain has TRBV10-3 and TRBJ2-2; D is perhaps TRBD2 (5 bases). CDR3 size: 13 residues. Per germline, CDR1 ENHRY and CDR2 SYGVKD. The ends were cut back, 6 bases at V and 3 bases at J, with 8 bases in the middle. Written as DNA, the CDR3 is TGTGCCATCAGGAGGGCGGACACCGGGGAGCTGTTTTTT. Translation: CAIRRADTGELFF.

The CDR3 DNA follows: TGTGCCAGCAGCCAAGAAGGACAGGGAGGATCCTACGAGCAGTACTTC. Encoded protein: CASSQEGQGGSYEQYF. V gene TRBV3-1 (or the pseudogene TRBV3-2) combines with J gene TRBJ2-7, with 8 bases matching TRBD1. CDR3 length: 16 residues. After removal of 0 bases from V and 1 base from J, the junction contained 5 bases not matched to a gene. Germline V gene lookup returns CDR1 LGHDT and CDR2 YNNKEL (reference sequence).

V gene TRBV7-6 combines with J gene TRBJ1-6; tentatively, D is TRBD1 (5 bases). The CDR3 totals 13 residues. Looked up from germline, CDR1 is SGHVS and CDR2 is FNYEAQ. Deletions cut 0 bases from V and 11 bases from J, with 8 bases between. The CDR3 nucleotides are TGTGCCAGCAGCTTAGCGCGGGGCGCACCCCTCCACTTT. This encodes CASSLARGAPLHF. Supplemented by reference TRBV7-6 and TRBJ1-6, the full variable domain reads GAGVSQSPRYKVTKRGQDVALRCDPISGHVSLYWYRQALGQGPEFLTYFNYEAQQDKSGLPNDRFSAERPEGSISTLTIQRTEQRDSAMYRCASSLARGAPLHFGNGTRLTVT.

The rearrangement links TRBV7-8 to TRBJ1-5; tentative D call: TRBD1 (5 bases). Trimming stripped 7 bases from V and 4 bases from J, with 8 bases between. This CDR3 contains 12 residues. The germline gives CDR1 SGHVS, CDR2 FQNEAQ. The CDR3 region has the DNA TGTGCCAGCACAGGGTTTAATCAGCCCCAGCATTTT. Its protein product is CASTGFNQPQHF.

The chain combines TRBV9 with TRBJ1-1; D unresolved. The CDR3 extends over 13 amino acids. Trimming removed 0 bases from V and 8 bases from J, with 11 bases in between. Germline loops: CDR1 SGDLS, CDR2 YYNGEE. This CDR3 reads CASSVAQSTEAFF. Here the CDR3 DNA reads TGTGCCAGCAGCGTAGCCCAGTCCACCGAAGCTTTCTTT.

This sequence joins TRBV4-1 and TRBJ2-3; D may be TRBD2 (6 bases). V dropped 4 bases and J dropped 8 bases, with 7 bases sitting between them. The CDR3 is made up of 11 amino acids. Germline assignment: CDR1 MGHRA and CDR2 YSYEKL. The CDR3 nucleotides read TGCGCCAGCAGCCCCGGGGGTACGCAGTATTTT. The encoded protein is CASSPGGTQYF.

The chain combines TRBV12-2 with TRBJ2-7; the D call of TRBD1 is as the table states it, not checked on the DNA. TRBV12-2 is described as a pseudogene. There are 14 residues in the CDR3. The CDR3 reads CASRSGDSAYEQYF. The CDR3 DNA follows: TGTGCAAGTCGCTCTGGGGACAGCGCCTACGAGCAGTACTTC.

This clone was recorded a few times. CDR3 amino acids: CASSQGSAAGPYNEQFF. DNA for the CDR3: TGCGCCAGCAGCCAAGGGTCTGCTGCGGGGCCCTACAATGAGCAGTTCTTC. The rearrangement links TRBV4-1 to TRBJ2-1; D might be TRBD2 (6 bases). This CDR3 comprises 17 residues. Germline V lookup: CDR1 MGHRA, CDR2 YSYEKL. Trimming removed 1 base at V and 2 bases at J, with 15 bases between.

V and J are TRBV29-1 and TRBJ1-2; 7 bases align to TRBD1. CDR3 size: 14 residues. Germline V lookup: CDR1 SQVTM, CDR2 ANQGSEA. The V gene end was trimmed by 7 bases and the J gene end by 4 bases; junction bases not matched to a gene: 12. CDR3 sequence: CSAVGTAKSYGYTF. The CDR3 coding sequence is TGCAGCGCTGTAGGGACAGCGAAATCCTATGGCTACACCTTC. Supplemented by reference TRBV29-1 and TRBJ1-2, the full variable domain reads SAVISQKPSRDICQRGTSLTIQCQVDSQVTMMFWYRQQPGQSLTLIATANQGSEATYESGFVIDKFPISRPNLTFSTLTVSNMSPEDSSIYLCSAVGTAKSYGYTFGSGTRLTVV.

This chain joins TRBV3-1 (or the pseudogene TRBV3-2) and TRBJ1-1; 8 bases are shared with TRBD1. Germline assignment: CDR1 LGHDT and CDR2 YNNKEL (reference sequence). J lost 5 bases, V lost 4 bases, and 6 bases had no gene match. This CDR3 spans 14 amino acids. CDR3 nucleotides: TGTGCCAGCAGCCCCCACAGGGGGAGGACTGAAGCTTTCTTT. Translating it yields CASSPHRGRTEAFF.

V gene TRBV19 combines with J gene TRBJ1-5; D perhaps matches TRBD1 (5 bases). The CDR3 spans 12 residues. Trimming pared 5 bases from V and 14 bases from J, leaving 16 bases between. Germline assignment: CDR1 LNHDA and CDR2 SQIVND (reference sequence). The chain's CDR3 is CASSFSGGNEHF. The CDR3 nucleotides are TGTGCCAGTAGTTTCTCGGGGGGGAATGAGCATTTT. Filled out from reference TRBV19 and TRBJ1-5, the complete variable domain reads DGGITQSPKYLFRKEGQNVTLSCEQNLNHDAMYWYRQDPGQGLRLIYYSQIVNDFQKGDIAEGYSVSREKKESFPLTVTSAQKNPTAFYLCASSFSGGNEHFGDGTRLSIL.